Listed here are 17 T cell receptor beta chains from one sample, sequenced in a study of cytomegalovirus exposure and HLA in healthy donors. Clones were sequenced by immunoSEQ multiplex PCR, and TCRdb holds only the in-frame ones, with some missing. The top ten hold roughly 2% of the sample, which has 120,000 or so clones, about nine tenths seen once. The specimen sequenced was PBMCs. The receptors were gathered from a woman between 18 and 30 years old in good health and CMV-seronegative.

The chain joins TRBV5-1 to TRBJ1-5; D remains unclear. Germline assignment: CDR1 SGHRS and CDR2 YFSETQ. The CDR3 is 13 residues long. The V end lost 0 bases, the J end lost 6 bases, and 7 bases lay between the germline ends. The chain's CDR3 is CASSLGGGQPQHF. The CDR3 region has the DNA TGCGCCAGCAGCTTGGGAGGAGGTCAGCCCCAGCATTTT.

The gene calls are TRBV5-4 and TRBJ2-5; TRBD1 matches at 10 bases. Germline V lookup: CDR1 SGHNT, CDR2 YYREEE (reference sequence). J gave up 4 bases and V 3 bases, and 9 bases lay outside the gene matches. The CDR3 sequence is 16 residues long. The CDR3 spells CASSSSGTGVGETQYF. CDR3 sequence (DNA): TGTGCCAGCAGCTCTTCCGGGACAGGGGTCGGAGAGACCCAGTACTTC. Full variable domain (outside the CDR3, taken from reference TRBV5-4 and TRBJ2-5): ETGVTQSPTHLIKTRGQQVTLRCSSQSGHNTVSWYQQALGQGPQFIFQYYREEENGRGNFPPRFSGLQFPNYSSELNVNALELDDSALYLCASSSSGTGVGETQYFGPGTRLLVL.

The chain recombines TRBV13 with TRBJ1-1; D ambiguous. V lost 0 bases and J 5 bases, leaving 4 bases between the germline ends. Per the germline V gene, CDR1 is PRHDT and CDR2 is FYEKMQ (reference sequence). This CDR3 comprises 12 residues. The CDR3, as DNA: TGTGCCAGCAGCTTAGGCCGTACTGAAGCTTTCTTT. It specifies CASSLGRTEAFF.

The J gene is TRBJ1-1, the V gene TRBV18; D uncertain. The CDR3 is 15 amino acids. V lost 3 bases and J lost 5, with 16 bases in between. CDR1 is KGHSH, CDR2 LQKENI, per germline. The CDR3: CASSPGGAELTEAFF. DNA for the CDR3: TGTGCCAGCTCACCCGGCGGAGCAGAATTGACTGAAGCTTTCTTT.

The chain employs TRBV19 and TRBJ2-3; tentatively, D is TRBD2 (5 bases). V lost 4 bases and J lost 6, with 11 bases in between. The CDR3 runs to 13 residues. Germline CDR1 LNHDA, CDR2 SQIVND (reference sequence). Here the CDR3 reads CASSRGEADTQYF. The CDR3 DNA reads as TGTGCCAGTAGTAGGGGAGAAGCGGATACGCAGTATTTT.

In DNA form, the CDR3 reads TGCAGCGTTGACCTTGGACAGGGGGTCGCCTACGAGCAGTACTTC. It codes for CSVDLGQGVAYEQYF. The chain recombines TRBV29-1 with TRBJ2-7; TRBD1 aligns across 10 bases. V dropped 3 bases and J dropped 2; count of bases not matched to a gene: 7. The CDR3 spans 15 residues. From germline, CDR1 is SQVTM and CDR2 ANQGSEA.

J is TRBJ1-2 and V is TRBV11-3; tentatively, D is TRBD1 (5 bases). Trimming took 5 bases from V and 0 from J, leaving 10 bases between them. The CDR3 totals 14 residues. Germline V CDR1 and CDR2: SGHNT, YENEEA. CDR3 sequence (DNA): TGTGCCAGCAGCCCCGACAGTCCTAACTATGGCTACACCTTC. Its protein is CASSPDSPNYGYTF.

The rearrangement joins TRBV6-1 to TRBJ2-1, with 11 positions matching TRBD2. The V gene end was trimmed by 2 bases and the J gene end by 6 bases; junction bases not matched to a gene: 3. CDR1 and CDR2 from the germline V gene are MNHNS and SASEGT. This CDR3 region has 15 residues. This CDR3 is CASSERGLAGNEQFF. CDR3 bases: TGTGCCAGCAGTGAACGCGGACTAGCGGGCAATGAGCAGTTCTTC.

The chain is built from TRBV5-4 and TRBJ2-3, with 12 bases identical to TRBD1. Germline CDR1 reads SGHNT; CDR2 reads YYREEE (reference sequence). The CDR3 is made up of 16 amino acids. Trimming removed 4 bases from V and 3 bases from J; junction bases left unmatched: 6. The CDR3 reads CASSRGTGGATDTQYF. In nucleotides, the CDR3 is TGTGCCAGCAGCCGTGGGACAGGGGGCGCGACAGATACGCAGTATTTT.

This chain connects TRBV11-2 to TRBJ1-1, with 7 bases aligning to TRBD1. Unmatched junction bases numbered 8, after V lost 3 bases and J lost 1 base. The CDR3 runs to 16 residues. Germline CDR1 SGHAT, CDR2 FQNNGV. CDR3 bases: TGTGCCAGCAGCTTCGCGCAGGGGGAAGGGAACACTGAAGCTTTCTTT. Its protein product is CASSFAQGEGNTEAFF.

This chain uses TRBV18 with TRBJ2-7; 7 bases fit TRBD1. Trimming cost V 5 bases and J 7 bases; bases outside gene matches: 5. CDR3 length equals 12 residues. Germline V lookup: CDR1 KGHSH, CDR2 LQKENI. The CDR3 sequence: CASSTGQREQYF. CDR3 in DNA: TGTGCCAGCTCAACGGGACAGAGAGAGCAGTACTTC.

J is TRBJ2-1 and V is TRBV5-5; 10 nucleotides agree with TRBD1. This CDR3 comprises 15 residues. V lost 4 bases to trimming and J lost 7 bases; unmatched junction nucleotides: 8. From germline, CDR1 is SGHKS and CDR2 YYEKEE (reference sequence). CDR3: CASSLTGGFTNEQFF. CDR3 in DNA: TGTGCCAGCAGCCTGACAGGGGGCTTTACAAATGAGCAGTTCTTC.

The chain joins TRBV4-2 to TRBJ2-1; perhaps TRBD2 as D (5 bases). Trimming removed 8 bases at V and 0 bases at J, with 11 bases between. Germline CDR1 is LGHNA and CDR2 is YNFKEQ. The length of the CDR3 is 14 residues. The CDR3 sequence: CASRRVDSYNEQFF. In DNA form, the CDR3 reads TGTGCCAGCCGGCGGGTAGACTCCTACAATGAGCAGTTCTTC.

This clone has just one count. The chain employs TRBV27 and TRBJ2-1; D remains ambiguous. The CDR3 has 13 amino acids. The V end lost 3 bases, the J end lost 6 bases, and 9 bases lay between the germline ends. Germline V lookup: CDR1 MNHEY, CDR2 SMNVEV (reference sequence). The CDR3 sequence is CASSLAWPNEQFF. In nucleotides, the CDR3 is TGTGCCAGCAGTTTGGCCTGGCCCAATGAGCAGTTCTTC.

The chain links TRBV15 to TRBJ2-7, with 7 positions matching TRBD2. J gave up 0 bases and V 5 bases, and 7 bases lay outside the gene matches. This CDR3 has 15 residues. CDR1 and CDR2 from the germline V gene are LNHNV and YYDKDF (reference sequence). CDR3 nucleotides: TGTGCCACCAGCGCAAAGCGGGGCCTCTCCTACGAGCAGTACTTC. Encoded protein: CATSAKRGLSYEQYF. Filled out from reference TRBV15 and TRBJ2-7, the complete variable domain reads DAMVIQNPRYQVTQFGKPVTLSCSQTLNHNVMYWYQQKSSQAPKLLFHYYDKDFNNEADTPDNFQSRRPNTSFCFLDIRSPGLGDTAMYLCATSAKRGLSYEQYFGPGTRLTVT.

The chain uses TRBV7-2 and TRBJ2-1, with D possibly being TRBD2 (5 bases). CDR3 length equals 15 residues. Germline V lookup: CDR1 SGHTA, CDR2 FQGNSA. The V gene lost 5 bases and the J gene lost 1 base, with 12 bases spanning the gap. DNA for the CDR3: TGTGCCAGCAGCCAACTAGGGCGGTCCTACAATGAGCAGTTCTTC. It translates to CASSQLGRSYNEQFF.

This chain links TRBV7-2 with TRBJ1-3; tentatively, D is TRBD1 (5 bases). This CDR3 is built from 15 residues. Deletions cut 5 bases from V and 0 bases from J, with 11 bases between. From germline, CDR1 is SGHTA and CDR2 FQGNSA. CDR3 DNA: TGTGCCAGCAGCGCGACAGCCGTCTCTGGAAACACCATATATTTT. It translates to CASSATAVSGNTIYF.